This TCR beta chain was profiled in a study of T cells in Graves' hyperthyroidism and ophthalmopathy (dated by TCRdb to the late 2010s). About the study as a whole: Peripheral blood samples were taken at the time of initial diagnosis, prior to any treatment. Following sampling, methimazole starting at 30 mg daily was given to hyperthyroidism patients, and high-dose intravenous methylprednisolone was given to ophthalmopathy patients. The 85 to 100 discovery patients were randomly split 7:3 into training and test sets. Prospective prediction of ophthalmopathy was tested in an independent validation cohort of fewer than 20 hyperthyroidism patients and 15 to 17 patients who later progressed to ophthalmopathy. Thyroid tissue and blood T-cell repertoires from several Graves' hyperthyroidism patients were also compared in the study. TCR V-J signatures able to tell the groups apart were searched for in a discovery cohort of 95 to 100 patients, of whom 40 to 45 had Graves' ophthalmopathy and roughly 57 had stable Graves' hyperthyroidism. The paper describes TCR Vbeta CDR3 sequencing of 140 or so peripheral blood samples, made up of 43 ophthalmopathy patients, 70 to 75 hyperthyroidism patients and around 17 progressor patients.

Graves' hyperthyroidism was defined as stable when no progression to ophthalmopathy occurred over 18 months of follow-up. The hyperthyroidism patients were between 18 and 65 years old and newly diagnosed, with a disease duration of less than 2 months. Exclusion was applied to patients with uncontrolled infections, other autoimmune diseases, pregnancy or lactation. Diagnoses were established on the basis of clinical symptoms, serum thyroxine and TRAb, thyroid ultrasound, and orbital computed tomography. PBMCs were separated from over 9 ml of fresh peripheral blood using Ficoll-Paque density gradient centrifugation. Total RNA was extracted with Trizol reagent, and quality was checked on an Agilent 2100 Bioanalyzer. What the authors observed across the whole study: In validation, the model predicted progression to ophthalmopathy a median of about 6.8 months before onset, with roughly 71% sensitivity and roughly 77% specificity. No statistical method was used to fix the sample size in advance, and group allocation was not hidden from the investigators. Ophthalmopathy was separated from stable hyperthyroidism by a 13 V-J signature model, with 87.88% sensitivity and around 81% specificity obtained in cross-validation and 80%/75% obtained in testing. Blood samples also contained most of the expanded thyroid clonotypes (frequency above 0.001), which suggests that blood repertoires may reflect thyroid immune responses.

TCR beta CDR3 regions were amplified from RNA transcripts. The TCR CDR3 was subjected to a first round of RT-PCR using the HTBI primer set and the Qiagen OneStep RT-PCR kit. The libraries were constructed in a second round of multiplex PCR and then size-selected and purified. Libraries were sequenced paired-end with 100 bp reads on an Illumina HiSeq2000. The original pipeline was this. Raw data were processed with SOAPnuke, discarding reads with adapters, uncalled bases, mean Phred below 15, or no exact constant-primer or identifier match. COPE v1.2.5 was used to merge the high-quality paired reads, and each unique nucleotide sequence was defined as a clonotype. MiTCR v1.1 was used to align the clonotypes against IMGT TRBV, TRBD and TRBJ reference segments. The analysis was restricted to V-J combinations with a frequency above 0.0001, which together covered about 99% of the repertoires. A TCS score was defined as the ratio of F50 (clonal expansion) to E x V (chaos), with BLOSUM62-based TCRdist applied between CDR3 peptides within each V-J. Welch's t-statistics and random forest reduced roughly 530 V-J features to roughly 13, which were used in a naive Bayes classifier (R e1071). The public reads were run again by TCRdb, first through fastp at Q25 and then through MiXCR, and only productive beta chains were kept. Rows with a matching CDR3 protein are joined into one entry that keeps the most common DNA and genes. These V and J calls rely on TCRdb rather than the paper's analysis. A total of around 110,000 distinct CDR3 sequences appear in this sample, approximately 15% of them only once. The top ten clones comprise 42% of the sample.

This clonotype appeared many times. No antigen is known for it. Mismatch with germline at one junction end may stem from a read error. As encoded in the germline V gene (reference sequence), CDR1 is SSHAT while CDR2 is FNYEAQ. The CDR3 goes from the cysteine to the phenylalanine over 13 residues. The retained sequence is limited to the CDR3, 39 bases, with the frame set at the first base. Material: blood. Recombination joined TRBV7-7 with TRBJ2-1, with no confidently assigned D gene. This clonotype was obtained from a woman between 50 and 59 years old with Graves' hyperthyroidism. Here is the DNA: TGTGCTAGCAGCTTAGATCTAGGCAATGAGCAGTTCTTC. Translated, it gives CASSLDLGNEQFF.